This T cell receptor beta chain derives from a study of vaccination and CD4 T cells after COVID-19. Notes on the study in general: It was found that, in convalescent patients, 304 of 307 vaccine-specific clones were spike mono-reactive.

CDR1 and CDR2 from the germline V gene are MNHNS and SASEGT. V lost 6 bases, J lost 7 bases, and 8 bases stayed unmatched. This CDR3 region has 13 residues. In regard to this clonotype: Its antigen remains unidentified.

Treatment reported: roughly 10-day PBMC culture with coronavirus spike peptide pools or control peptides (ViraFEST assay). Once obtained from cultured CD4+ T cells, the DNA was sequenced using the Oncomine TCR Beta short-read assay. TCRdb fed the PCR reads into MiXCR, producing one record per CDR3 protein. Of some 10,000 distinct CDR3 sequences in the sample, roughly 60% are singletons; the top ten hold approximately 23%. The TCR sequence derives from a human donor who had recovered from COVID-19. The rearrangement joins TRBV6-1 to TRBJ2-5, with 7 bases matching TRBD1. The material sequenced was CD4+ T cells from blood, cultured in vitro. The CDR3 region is CASSADRDGTQYF. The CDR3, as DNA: TGTGCCAGCAGCGCCGACAGGGACGGGACCCAGTACTTC.